These T cell receptor beta chains were read from a single sample in a study of CD8 T cells in ankylosing spondylitis. A single record per CDR3 protein comes from TCRdb applying MiXCR to the 5' RACE reads. The table has about 510,000 distinct CDR3 sequences, about 5% seen once; the top ten hold roughly 3.2%. The specimen was blood, either unsorted or a sorted T cell fraction (not recorded which). Receptors originate from a male donor with ankylosing spondylitis. Each CDR3 is given with its conserved first and last residue. The order of the fields is clone size, V gene, D gene, J gene, CDR3 DNA, CDR3 protein. D genes are given only for firm matches. Clone size is shown for a subset of rows, as once, few, many or a class of expanded clone.

many	TRBV29-1	TRBD1	TRBJ1-6	TGCAGCGTTGGGGACAGGCCTAATTCACCCCTCCACTTT	CSVGDRPNSPLHF
many	TRBV5-1	TRBD1	TRBJ1-1	TGCGCCAGCCAGTCGGGACAGCCGAACACTGAAGCTTTCTTT	CASQSGQPNTEAFF
many	TRBV9	-	TRBJ2-5	TGTGCCAGCAGCGTAGAGGGCCTCGGAGGAGGAGAGACCCAGTACTTC	CASSVEGLGGGETQYF
many	TRBV28	TRBD1	TRBJ1-1	TGTGCCAGCAGTCCGGGGGACAGAGAGAACACTGAAGCTTTCTTT	CASSPGDRENTEAFF
many	TRBV18	-	TRBJ1-6	TGTGCCAGCTCACCAGACTGGCAGAATTCACCCCTCCACTTT	CASSPDWQNSPLHF
many	TRBV5-1	TRBD1	TRBJ2-5	TGCGCCAGCAGCTTCGGGACAGGCGAGACCCAGTACTTC	CASSFGTGETQYF
many	TRBV5-1	-	TRBJ2-1	TGCGCCAGCAGCAACCTTCGGAATGAGCAGTTCTTC	CASSNLRNEQFF
-	TRBV12-3/TRBV12-4	-	TRBJ1-4	TGTGCCAGCAGTTCGGCAGGTTCTAATGAAAAACTGTTTTTT	CASSSAGSNEKLFF
many	TRBV4-3	-	TRBJ1-5	TGCGCCAGCAGCCAAGTCGGATTCAATCAGCCCCAGCATTTT	CASSQVGFNQPQHF
many	TRBV11-2	-	TRBJ1-5	TGTGCCAGCAGCTCCCGGGGGGGGCAGCCCCAGCATTTT	CASSSRGGQPQHF
-	TRBV28	-	TRBJ1-2	TGTGCCAGCCGAGTCGGGCAAGACTATGGCTACACCTTC	CASRVGQDYGYTF
many	TRBV20-1	-	TRBJ1-6	TGCAGTGCTACCTGGGGGCGAGGGCCAAATTCACCCCTCCACTTT	CSATWGRGPNSPLHF
many	TRBV5-1	TRBD1	TRBJ1-1	TGCGCCAGCAGCGTGGACAGGGGGACTGCTGAAGCTTTCTTT	CASSVDRGTAEAFF
many	TRBV5-1	TRBD2	TRBJ2-5	TGCGCCAGCAGCCGACTAGCGGGGTATCGGGAGACCCAGTACTTC	CASSRLAGYRETQYF
many	TRBV9	-	TRBJ2-4	TGTGCCAGCAGCTTATATGGTTTTGGGACCAAAAACATTCAGTACTTC	CASSLYGFGTKNIQYF
many	TRBV6-1	-	TRBJ1-5	TGTGCCAGCAGTGAGGGAGGGTTTGACAATCAGCCCCAGCATTTT	CASSEGGFDNQPQHF
many	TRBV12-3/TRBV12-4	-	TRBJ1-4	TGTGCCAGCAGTCAGCGTGCAACTAATGAAAAACTGTTTTTT	CASSQRATNEKLFF
many	TRBV6-2/TRBV6-3	-	TRBJ1-1	TGTGCCAGCAGCAGGGTAATAGCTGAAGCTTTCTTT	CASSRVIAEAFF
many	TRBV6-2/TRBV6-3	-	TRBJ2-2	TGTGCCAGCGTCAAACCAGCTGTGAACACCGGGGAGCTGTTTTTT	CASVKPAVNTGELFF
many	TRBV9	-	TRBJ1-4	TGTGCCAGCAGCGTAGCCAGGGATGAAAAACTGTTTTTT	CASSVARDEKLFF
many	TRBV4-3	TRBD1	TRBJ1-3	TGCGCCAGCAGCCTCGACAGGGCGTGGGGAAACACCATATATTTT	CASSLDRAWGNTIYF
many	TRBV4-3	-	TRBJ2-7	TGCGCCAGCAGCCAAGAACTTACCGGCTCCTACGAGCAGTACTTC	CASSQELTGSYEQYF
many	TRBV7-6	-	TRBJ2-5	TGTGCCAGCAGCTTGGGATCCGGGGCGCAAGAGACCCAGTACTTC	CASSLGSGAQETQYF
many	TRBV5-1	TRBD2	TRBJ2-2	TGCGCCAGCAGGGTTGGACTAGTAGGAGCCGGGGAGCTGTTTTTT	CASRVGLVGAGELFF
many	TRBV7-2	-	TRBJ2-3	TGTGCCAGCAGCTCTTTCACAGATACGCAGTATTTT	CASSSFTDTQYF
many	TRBV15	-	TRBJ1-4	TGTGCCACCAGCTTAACGGGACACCCAAATGAAAAACTGTTTTTT	CATSLTGHPNEKLFF
-	TRBV20-1	-	TRBJ2-6	TGCAGTGCTAAGTCTGGGGCCAACGTCCTGACTTTC	CSAKSGANVLTF
-	TRBV20-1	TRBD2	TRBJ2-1	TGCAGTGCCCAGCGAGCGGGACCCTACAATGAGCAGTTCTTC	CSAQRAGPYNEQFF
many	TRBV28	-	TRBJ1-2	TGTGCCAGCAGTTTAGCCAGGAGCTATGGCTACACCTTC	CASSLARSYGYTF
many	TRBV4-3	-	TRBJ2-3	TGCGCCAGCAGCCAAGATCATAACGGTGTACTCACAGATACGCAGTATTTT	CASSQDHNGVLTDTQYF
few	TRBV7-9	TRBD2	TRBJ2-1	TGTGCCAGCAGCTTAACTCAGCGGGCGGGGGGTAATGAGCAGTTCTTC	CASSLTQRAGGNEQFF
many	TRBV4-2	TRBD2	TRBJ2-5	TGTGCCAGCAGCCACTTAGCGGGAGAAGAGACCCAGTACTTC	CASSHLAGEETQYF
-	TRBV7-9	TRBD2	TRBJ2-3	TGTGCCAGCAGCTTTACGACTAGCGGGGGGGCAGATACGCAGTATTTT	CASSFTTSGGADTQYF
-	TRBV5-6	-	TRBJ2-5	TGTGCCAGCAGCTTGTACCGGGAGCAGACCCAGTACTTC	CASSLYREQTQYF
many	TRBV5-1	-	TRBJ1-4	TGCGCCAGCAGCCCGCAGGGGAATGAAAAACTGTTTTTT	CASSPQGNEKLFF
many	TRBV9	-	TRBJ2-7	TGTGCCAGCAGCCCCCGGGACGGTAAGACCTACGAGCAGTACTTC	CASSPRDGKTYEQYF
few	TRBV6-1	-	TRBJ1-1	TGTGCCAGCAGTGAAATGGTATCCTTGGGTGAAGCTTTCTTT	CASSEMVSLGEAFF
many	TRBV7-9	-	TRBJ1-2	TGTGCCAGCAGCGGGACTGGGGGACGCTATGGCTACACCTTC	CASSGTGGRYGYTF
few	TRBV18	TRBD2	TRBJ2-5	TGTGCCAGCTCGGGACTAGCGGGGGCCCAAGAGACCCAGTACTTC	CASSGLAGAQETQYF
many	TRBV15	-	TRBJ1-1	TGTGCCACCAGCAGATACGGCACTGAAGCTTTCTTT	CATSRYGTEAFF
few	TRBV7-2	-	TRBJ1-6	TGTGCCAGCAGCTTACAGGCCGAGAATTCACCCCTCCACTTT	CASSLQAENSPLHF
many	TRBV29-1	TRBD1	TRBJ1-1	TGCAGCGGGGCAGGGGGCCCGGGAGAAGCTTTCTTT	CSGAGGPGEAFF
many	TRBV11-1	TRBD2	TRBJ2-1	TGTGCCAGCAGCTCAGTCTGGGGGACGGGACTAGCGGGAGGCAGTGAGCAGTTCTTC	CASSSVWGTGLAGGSEQFF
-	TRBV24-1	TRBD2	TRBJ2-3	TGTGCCACCAGTGACCGCGGGAGATCCACAGATACGCAGTATTTT	CATSDRGRSTDTQYF
many	TRBV25-1	-	TRBJ2-7	TGTGCCAGCAGTGTAACAGGGTCCTACGAGCAGTACTTC	CASSVTGSYEQYF
many	TRBV6-1	TRBD2	TRBJ2-7	TGTGCCAGCGGACTGACTAGCGGAACTTCCTACGAGCAGTACTTC	CASGLTSGTSYEQYF
many	TRBV5-1	-	TRBJ2-3	TGCGCCAGCAGCTTCCTGGGGGCCGGCGATACGCAGTATTTT	CASSFLGAGDTQYF
few	TRBV27	-	TRBJ1-2	TGTGCCAGCAGTTCCGGGCAGTCCAGGGGCTACACCTTC	CASSSGQSRGYTF
-	TRBV6-5	-	TRBJ1-4	TGTGCCAGCAGTTACTCTGGCAGGGGTTCTGAAAAACTGTTTTTT	CASSYSGRGSEKLFF
many	TRBV20-1	-	TRBJ2-3	TGCAGCTTTAGTACACGCACAGATACGCAGTATTTT	CSFSTRTDTQYF
many	TRBV28	-	TRBJ2-7	TGTGCCAGCAGTTTATTGGAGAGAGGAGGGGGCGGCGAGCAGTACTTC	CASSLLERGGGGEQYF
few	TRBV29-1	-	TRBJ2-5	TGCAGCGTCCGAGGGGCAGAAGAGACCCAGTACTTC	CSVRGAEETQYF
many	TRBV5-1	-	TRBJ1-6	TGCGCCAGCAGCCCAGAGGGGAGCAGGGCCTATAATTCACCCCTCCACTTT	CASSPEGSRAYNSPLHF
many	TRBV20-1	-	TRBJ1-6	TGCAGTGCTAGAGTTGCCAATTCACCCCTCCACTTT	CSARVANSPLHF
-	TRBV2	-	TRBJ2-5	TGTGCCAGCAGCAAACAGGGTGTCCAAGAGACCCAGTACTTC	CASSKQGVQETQYF
many	TRBV20-1	-	TRBJ1-4	TGCAGTGCGGGAGACAGCCTGTATAATGAAAAACTGTTTTTT	CSAGDSLYNEKLFF
many	TRBV5-1	TRBD2	TRBJ2-1	TGCGCCAGCAGCTTGGCCCTAGCGGGAGGCGGCTACAATGAGCAGTTCTTC	CASSLALAGGGYNEQFF
few	TRBV28	TRBD1	TRBJ2-3	TGTGCCAGCAGTTTGGTGGATGGGGGACAGGGGAGAGATACGCAGTATTTT	CASSLVDGGQGRDTQYF
-	TRBV6-5	TRBD1	TRBJ1-1	TGTGCCAGCAGTTATCAGGGGGGATTCACTGAAGCTTTCTTT	CASSYQGGFTEAFF